Below, 19 T cell receptor beta chains from the same sample are listed, as sequenced in a study of cytomegalovirus exposure and HLA in healthy donors. 60 Vbeta and 13 Jbeta primers were used in PCR. Repertoires were generated with immunoSEQ multiplex PCR, while TCRdb's copy carries only in-frame clones and drops some. The sample includes 60,000 to 70,000 clones, less than 75% of them seen just once. Sequenced material: PBMCs. Receptors were obtained from a woman under 40 in good health and CMV-seronegative.

This clone was detected a few times. The chain recombines TRBV6-1 with TRBJ1-5; perhaps TRBD1 as D (6 bases). The CDR3 length is 18 residues. Germline V gives CDR1 MNHNS, CDR2 SASEGT. Trimming stripped 2 bases from V and 2 bases from J, with 19 bases between. CDR3 DNA sequence: TGTGCCAGCAGTGAAATGGCAGGGGCCTGGGTAGGCAATCAGCCCCAGCATTTT. This encodes CASSEMAGAWVGNQPQHF.

This clone has a single count. This chain links TRBV5-5 with TRBJ1-5; possibly TRBD1 for D (5 bases). Germline CDR1 SGHKS, CDR2 YYEKEE (reference sequence). Trimming removed 2 bases at V and 6 bases at J, with 9 bases between. This CDR3 spans 13 amino acids. The chain's CDR3 is CASSFVRGQPQHF. As DNA, the CDR3 is TGTGCCAGCAGCTTTGTTAGGGGTCAGCCCCAGCATTTT. Drawing the rest from reference TRBV5-5 and TRBJ1-5, the complete variable domain is DAGVTQSPTHLIKTRGQQVTLRCSPISGHKSVSWYQQVLGQGPQFIFQYYEKEERGRGNFPDRFSARQFPNYSSELNVNALLLGDSALYLCASSFVRGQPQHFGDGTRLSIL.

This clone was seen once. The CDR3 region is CASSLWTGMNTEAFF. For the CDR3, the DNA is TGTGCCAGCAGTTTATGGACAGGGATGAACACTGAAGCTTTCTTT. The gene calls are TRBV27 and TRBJ1-1; 8 bases agree with TRBD1. The V and J ends lost 1 base and 0 bases, in that order; junction bases with no gene match: 1. Per the germline V gene, CDR1 is MNHEY and CDR2 is SMNVEV (reference sequence). This CDR3 has 15 amino acids.

This clone was observed a few times. The chain has TRBV19 and TRBJ2-1; TRBD2 matches 8 bases. Germline assignment: CDR1 LNHDA and CDR2 SQIVND (reference sequence). V gave up 5 bases and J gave up 0 bases; unmatched junction bases: 6. The CDR3 length is 16 residues. The CDR3 is CASSSSGGRSYNEQFF. The CDR3 nucleotides are TGTGCCAGTAGTTCGAGCGGGGGCCGCTCCTACAATGAGCAGTTCTTC.

The J gene is TRBJ2-7, the V gene TRBV4-1; a possible D gene is TRBD2 (5 bases). The CDR3 consists of 14 residues. The germline V gene encodes CDR1 MGHRA and CDR2 YSYEKL. Trimming left V 1 base short and J 5 bases short, with 12 bases between. The CDR3 sequence: CASSQGTVGDEQYF. The DNA of the CDR3 is TGCGCCAGCAGCCAAGGGACCGTCGGGGACGAGCAGTACTTC.

A few counts support this clone. The chain recombines TRBV12-5 with TRBJ1-1; 7 positions match TRBD1. Germline trimming cut 2 bases from V and 4 bases from J; bases unmatched to any gene: 4. This CDR3 contains 14 residues. Looked up from germline, CDR1 is LGHNT and CDR2 is FRNRAP. CDR3 residues: CASGLQGGTTEAFF. The CDR3 nucleotides are TGTGCTAGTGGTTTGCAGGGGGGAACCACTGAAGCTTTCTTT.

The chain couples TRBV6-6 to TRBJ1-1; D might be TRBD1 (5 bases). Per germline, CDR1 MNHNY and CDR2 SVGAGI (reference sequence). The germline V and J ends were trimmed by 2 bases and 4 bases, with 11 bases remaining between them. The CDR3 sequence is 14 residues long. The CDR3 DNA reads as TGTGCCAGCAGTTACCACCCAGGGCGCACTGAAGCTTTCTTT. It yields the protein CASSYHPGRTEAFF.

The rearrangement joins TRBV12-5 to TRBJ1-1, with D perhaps matching TRBD1 (5 bases). The CDR3 has 13 amino acids. Germline V gene sequence: CDR1 LGHNT, CDR2 FRNRAP. V shed 1 base and J shed 5 bases, with 8 bases lying between them. The CDR3 protein is CASGLEEGTEAFF. As DNA, the CDR3 is TGTGCTAGTGGTTTGGAGGAGGGGACTGAAGCTTTCTTT.

This clone was counted between two and nine times. The chain carries TRBV10-3 and TRBJ2-7; D is uncertain. CDR3 size: 13 residues. The V gene lost 6 bases and the J gene lost 2 bases, with 11 bases spanning the gap. Germline V lookup: CDR1 ENHRY, CDR2 SYGVKD. The CDR3 bases are TGTGCCATCAGGTTTGAGATCCCCTACGAGCAGTACTTC. It yields the protein CAIRFEIPYEQYF.

The chain joins TRBV28 to TRBJ1-5, with D hard to call. The CDR3 loop spans 12 amino acids. V shed 6 bases and J shed 4 bases, with 7 bases lying between them. Germline V lookup: CDR1 MDHEN, CDR2 SYDVKM. CDR3 residues: CASRILNQPQHF. CDR3 DNA sequence: TGTGCCAGCAGAATCCTGAATCAGCCCCAGCATTTT.

This clone appeared a single time. The V call is TRBV6-5, the J call TRBJ1-6; perhaps TRBD1 as D (6 bases). V gave up 6 bases and J gave up 5 bases, with 11 bases separating them. The germline V gene has CDR1 MNHEY and CDR2 SVGAGI. The CDR3 runs 14 residues. The CDR3 here is CASSRTVNNSPLHF. CDR3 bases: TGTGCCAGCAGCCGGACAGTTAATAATTCACCCCTCCACTTT.

The chain employs TRBV19 and TRBJ2-1; D may be TRBD2 (7 bases). The CDR3 runs 14 residues. V was cut by 2 bases and J by 6 bases, with 11 bases left in between. CDR1 is LNHDA and CDR2 is SQIVND in the germline V gene (reference sequence). This chain's CDR3 is CASSILGGLNEQFF. The CDR3 DNA is TGTGCCAGTAGTATATTGGGGGGGCTCAATGAGCAGTTCTTC. The entire variable domain, with the rest obtained from reference TRBV19 and TRBJ2-1, is as follows: DGGITQSPKYLFRKEGQNVTLSCEQNLNHDAMYWYRQDPGQGLRLIYYSQIVNDFQKGDIAEGYSVSREKKESFPLTVTSAQKNPTAFYLCASSILGGLNEQFFGPGTRLTVL.

There are a few counts of this clone. This chain links TRBV4-1 with TRBJ2-1, with TRBD2 identical over 12 bases. The CDR3 runs to 18 residues. Germline V gives CDR1 MGHRA, CDR2 YSYEKL. The ends lost 8 bases at V and 0 bases at J; junction bases unmatched: 11. DNA of the CDR3: TGCGCCAGCGGGACTGGGCTAGCGGGGGGGAGCTCCTACAATGAGCAGTTCTTC. Its protein product is CASGTGLAGGSSYNEQFF.

J is TRBJ2-3 and V is TRBV9; no definite D call. Germline-derived CDR1 and CDR2 are SGDLS and YYNGEE. The ends were cut back, 0 bases at V and 4 bases at J, with 15 bases in the middle. This CDR3 contains 16 residues. The CDR3 loop reads CASSVEQMISSDTQYF. In DNA, the CDR3 is TGTGCCAGCAGCGTAGAGCAAATGATCTCGTCAGATACGCAGTATTTT.

The genes are TRBV27 and TRBJ1-1; maybe TRBD1 (6 bases). Between the trimmed V and J ends, which lost 3 bases and 3 bases, there was a span of 11 bases. CDR1 and CDR2 from the germline V gene are MNHEY and SMNVEV (reference sequence). CDR3 length equals 14 residues. The CDR3 sequence is CASSFPGQYTEAFF. CDR3 nucleotide sequence: TGTGCCAGCAGTTTTCCTGGACAGTACACTGAAGCTTTCTTT.

This chain joins TRBV2 and TRBJ1-2; TRBD1 might be the D (6 bases). The CDR3 extends over 17 amino acids. The V end lost 1 base, the J end lost 2 bases, and 17 bases lay between the germline ends. The germline CDR1 and CDR2 sequences are SNHLY and FYNNEI. DNA for the CDR3: TGTGCCAGCAGTGAAGAAAGGGCAGGTACAGGGAACTATGGCTACACCTTC. It yields the protein CASSEERAGTGNYGYTF.

The table lists this clone with a few counts. The chain links TRBV6-1 to TRBJ1-5, with TRBD1 matching 8 bases. Per the germline V gene, CDR1 is MNHNS and CDR2 is SASEGT. The CDR3 is made up of 15 amino acids. The junction had 11 bases not matched to a gene; V was cut back by 6 bases and J by 7 bases. CDR3 residues: CASSYTQGAGQPQHF. Here the CDR3 DNA reads TGTGCCAGCAGCTACACGCAGGGGGCTGGGCAGCCCCAGCATTTT.

The chain carries TRBV18 and TRBJ2-7, with D perhaps matching TRBD2 (7 bases). Trimming pared 4 bases from V and 0 bases from J, leaving 19 bases between. This CDR3 comprises 17 residues. The germline gives CDR1 KGHSH, CDR2 LQKENI. The CDR3 coding sequence is TGTGCCAGCTCACAAACCCGGGGGGCTAGAAGCTCCTACGAGCAGTACTTC. Protein sequence: CASSQTRGARSSYEQYF.

The chain links TRBV5-4 to TRBJ1-1, with a tentative D call TRBD1 (5 bases). The CDR3 contains 15 residues. CDR1 SGHNT and CDR2 YYREEE come from the germline V gene (reference sequence). V shed 4 bases and J shed 2 bases, with 15 bases lying between them. The CDR3 spells CASSASMGGNTEAFF. The DNA for the CDR3 is TGTGCCAGCAGCGCGTCGATGGGGGGAAACACTGAAGCTTTCTTT.